Listed here are 13 T cell receptor beta chains from one sample, sequenced in a study of STAT5B mutations in CD4+ large granular lymphocyte leukemia. Method: immunoSEQ multiplex PCR; TCRdb's copy keeps in-frame clones and lacks some. This sample has 20,000 to 25,000 clones; 70% to 85% occur once, and the top ten carry roughly 3.9%. Input material: CD4+ T cells from blood buffy coats. These receptors all come from a human donor in good health.

The rearrangement uses TRBV6-6 and TRBJ2-7; weak D call: TRBD1 (6 bases). Trimming left V 4 bases short and J 5 bases short, with 12 bases between. CDR1 and CDR2 (germline): MNHNY, SVGAGI (reference sequence). The CDR3 has 13 residues. The DNA of the CDR3 is TGTGCCAGCAGTTCACAGGGAAGACACGAGCAGTACTTC. Encoded protein: CASSSQGRHEQYF.

The rearrangement links TRBV29-1 to TRBJ2-5, with 10 bases fitting TRBD2. CDR3 length: 15 residues. Per the germline V gene, CDR1 is SQVTM and CDR2 is ANQGSEA. V gave up 1 base and J gave up 5 bases; unmatched junction bases: 7. DNA of the CDR3: TGCAGCGTTGAAGGGACTAGCGGACTTGGGGAGACCCAGTACTTC. Its translation is CSVEGTSGLGETQYF. Together with reference TRBV29-1 and TRBJ2-5, the CDR3 gives the full variable domain: SAVISQKPSRDICQRGTSLTIQCQVDSQVTMMFWYRQQPGQSLTLIATANQGSEATYESGFVIDKFPISRPNLTFSTLTVSNMSPEDSSIYLCSVEGTSGLGETQYFGPGTRLLVL.

This chain uses TRBV11-3 with TRBJ1-1, with D perhaps TRBD1 (5 bases). CDR3 size: 13 residues. Germline V gives CDR1 SGHNT, CDR2 YENEEA. V lost 4 bases to trimming and J lost 11 bases, with 17 bases between them. The CDR3 DNA follows: TGTGCCAGCAGCTCTTCCGGGACCGGCTTGGCTTTCTTT. Translating gives CASSSSGTGLAFF.

The V and J genes are TRBV2 and TRBJ2-7; D gene ambiguous. The V end lost 0 bases, the J end lost 6 bases, and 12 bases lay between the germline ends. The CDR3 has 14 amino acids. From germline, CDR1 is SNHLY and CDR2 FYNNEI. CDR3 in amino acids: CASSEAQGIFEQYF. CDR3 nucleotides: TGTGCCAGCAGTGAAGCGCAAGGGATTTTCGAGCAGTACTTC.

This clone occurred once. This chain connects TRBV5-6 to TRBJ2-1, with D perhaps TRBD2 (5 bases). This CDR3 is built from 14 residues. The V and J ends lost 2 bases and 2 bases respectively, with 8 bases between them. Germline lookup yields CDR1 SGHDT and CDR2 YYEEEE. CDR3 region: CASSFRGTYNEQFF. DNA of the CDR3: TGTGCCAGCAGCTTCCGGGGTACCTACAATGAGCAGTTCTTC.

V usage is TRBV28 and J usage is TRBJ2-2; 9 bases are a match to TRBD2. The CDR3 runs 17 residues. CDR1 is MDHEN, CDR2 SYDVKM, per germline. With V trimmed by 5 bases and J by 6 bases, 13 bases remained unmatched. Here the CDR3 reads CASSMISGSNKAGELFF. The CDR3 DNA reads TGTGCCAGCAGTATGATTAGCGGGAGTAATAAGGCCGGGGAGCTGTTTTTT.

The table lists this clone with a count of one. This chain connects TRBV29-1 to TRBJ2-3; D is uncertain. Germline V gene data show CDR1 as SQVTM and CDR2 as ANQGSEA. The CDR3 has 14 residues. V was shortened by 0 bases and J by 1 base, with 8 bases between the two germline ends. The CDR3 bases are TGCAGCGTTGAAGATCTGGGCGGCACAGATACGCAGTATTTT. Amino acid sequence: CSVEDLGGTDTQYF.

V gene TRBV30 combines with J gene TRBJ1-2; TRBD1 might be the D (6 bases). The CDR3 runs to 14 residues. Trimming took off 0 bases at V and 2 bases at J, with 10 bases between the two ends. Germline V gene data show CDR1 as GTSNPN and CDR2 as SVGIG (reference sequence). The CDR3 DNA follows: TGTGCCTGGAGTGTGGACAGATTGAACTATGGCTACACCTTC. Amino acids: CAWSVDRLNYGYTF. Combining the CDR3 with reference TRBV30 and TRBJ1-2 gives the whole variable domain SQTIHQWPATLVQPVGSPLSLECTVEGTSNPNLYWYRQAAGRGLQLLFYSVGIGQISSEVPQNLSASRPQDRQFILSSKKLLLSDSGFYLCAWSVDRLNYGYTFGSGTRLTVV.

This clone was found a few times. The chain links TRBV5-6 to TRBJ1-1; TRBD1 agrees at 7 bases. Germline lookup yields CDR1 SGHDT and CDR2 YYEEEE. The CDR3 extends over 13 amino acids. The J segment lost 3 bases and the V segment lost 3 bases, leaving 2 bases of the junction unmatched. The CDR3 region is CASSSTGDTEAFF. The DNA for the CDR3 is TGTGCCAGCAGCTCTACAGGGGACACTGAAGCTTTCTTT.

V is TRBV30 and J is TRBJ2-5, with 7 bases that match TRBD2. V lost 0 bases, J lost 5 bases, and 12 bases stayed unmatched. There are 16 residues in the CDR3. The germline gives CDR1 GTSNPN, CDR2 SVGIG (reference sequence). The CDR3 here is CAWSVSSRGSLETQYF. DNA of the CDR3: TGTGCCTGGAGTGTTTCGTCTCGCGGGAGTTTGGAGACCCAGTACTTC. Together with reference TRBV30 and TRBJ2-5, the CDR3 gives the full variable domain: SQTIHQWPATLVQPVGSPLSLECTVEGTSNPNLYWYRQAAGRGLQLLFYSVGIGQISSEVPQNLSASRPQDRQFILSSKKLLLSDSGFYLCAWSVSSRGSLETQYFGPGTRLLVL.

This clone was picked up one time. The chain uses TRBV6-6 and TRBJ1-5; D gene uncertain. Germline V lookup: CDR1 MNHNY, CDR2 SVGAGI (reference sequence). This CDR3 is 13 amino acids long. V lost 2 bases to trimming and J lost 4 bases, with 6 bases between them. CDR3 in amino acids: CASSYGPNQPQHF. The CDR3 nucleotides are TGTGCCAGCAGTTACGGGCCGAATCAGCCCCAGCATTTT.

The rearrangement links TRBV11-3 to TRBJ2-3, with D tentatively TRBD2 (5 bases). Germline CDR1 is SGHNT and CDR2 is YENEEA. V shed 3 bases and J shed 3 bases, with 7 bases lying between them. The CDR3 extends over 13 amino acids. Written as DNA, the CDR3 is TGTGCCAGCAGCTTTCGCGGGACAGATACGCAGTATTTT. This translates into CASSFRGTDTQYF.

This clone was found a few times. The chain joins TRBV28 to TRBJ1-1; 7 nucleotides align to TRBD1. The V gene end was trimmed by 6 bases and the J gene end by 2 bases; junction bases not matched to a gene: 6. CDR3 length: 14 residues. Per the germline V gene, CDR1 is MDHEN and CDR2 is SYDVKM. The CDR3 spells CASSRGDRNTEAFF. The CDR3 nucleotides read TGTGCCAGCAGCCGAGGGGACAGAAACACTGAAGCTTTCTTT.